This TCR beta chain appears in the sequencing data of a study of OX40 agonist ivuxolimab in advanced cancers. Method: immunoSEQ multiplex PCR; TCRdb's copy keeps in-frame clones and lacks some. The table includes 75,000 to 95,000 clones, roughly 90% detected once. The CDR3 runs to 19 residues. Trimming removed 2 bases from V and 7 bases from J, with 26 bases in between. In germline, CDR1 is MDHEN, CDR2 SYDVKM. On this clone itself: Antigen specificity is unknown.

Study-level points and caveats: Normalized expansion of T-cell clones was also low for some nonresponders. Patients with a partial response at 0.1-3.0 mg/kg had among the lowest clonal expansion. The antigens recognized by the expanded peripheral T cells, that is their antigen specificity, were not determined.

The J gene is TRBJ2-2, the V gene TRBV28; possibly TRBD2 for D (6 bases). This specimen was CD4+ or CD8+ T cells sorted from blood, taken in a trial of the OX40 agonist ivuxolimab. The TCR comes from an adult with an advanced solid tumor such as melanoma, head and neck, liver or kidney cancer. The CDR3 DNA is TGTGCCAGCAGTTTAAAACTTTTCCGGTTACATGGGGAGGTCGGGGAGCTGTTTTTT. Amino acids: CASSLKLFRLHGEVGELFF.